This TCR beta chain was profiled in a study of blood T cell repertoires in COVID-19. Study as a whole: Researchers got acute and convalescent COVID-19 samples from the United States, Italy and Spain. Nucleic acid was either cDNA or gDNA, and it came from T cells, B-cell-depleted T cells, or PBMCs.

How the authors handled the data: Estimates of nucleated cell counts were drawn from the amplification of reference gene primers. Clones were sequenced by immunoSEQ multiplex PCR, and TCRdb holds only the in-frame ones, with some missing. V and J calls and clone size are those listed in that table; D and trimming were worked out from the DNA. Seen here are about 130,000 clones, over 60% observed once, and the top ten hold around a third. Trimming took 4 bases from V and 0 from J; bases not matched to a gene: 8. Per the germline V gene, CDR1 is WNHNN and CDR2 is SYGVQD (reference sequence). CDR3 length: 18 residues.

The source is a middle-aged man with active or convalescent COVID-19. The V gene is TRBV10-1, the J gene TRBJ2-1; 11 bases map to TRBD2. The sequencing input was peripheral blood. CDR3 nucleotide sequence: TGCGCCAGCAGTGTTACTAGCGGGAGAGGGGGCTCCTACAATGAGCAGTTCTTC. Residues: CASSVTSGRGGSYNEQFF.